The next 32 T cell receptor beta chains were all read from a single sample in a study of cytomegalovirus exposure and HLA in healthy donors. PCR used 60 Vbeta primers and 13 Jbeta primers. Data came from immunoSEQ multiplex PCR; TCRdb stores just in-frame clones and leaves some out. The table lists under 150,000 clones, 70% to 85% of them singletons. Sequenced input: PBMCs. The receptors were gathered from a male donor in good health and CMV-seronegative.

The rearrangement links TRBV30 to TRBJ1-5, with TRBD1 as a possible D gene (6 bases). Trimming left V 0 bases short and J 7 bases short, with 13 bases between. CDR1 GTSNPN and CDR2 SVGIG come from the germline V gene (reference sequence). The CDR3 spans 14 residues. The CDR3 sequence: CAWSVSLQGQPQHF. The CDR3 nucleotides read TGTGCCTGGAGTGTTAGCCTTCAGGGGCAGCCCCAGCATTTT.

V usage is TRBV4-1 and J usage is TRBJ2-7; 10 positions agree with TRBD2. This CDR3 has 15 residues. V was clipped by 0 bases and J by 7 bases; unmatched bases: 6. Per the germline V gene, CDR1 is MGHRA and CDR2 is YSYEKL. The CDR3: CASSQDPLAGEEQYF. DNA of the CDR3: TGCGCCAGCAGCCAAGATCCCCTAGCGGGAGAAGAGCAGTACTTC.

CDR3 loop: CASSMATRGAGNTIYF. DNA for the CDR3: TGTGCCAGTAGTATGGCCACCCGTGGAGCTGGAAACACCATATATTTT. The J gene is TRBJ1-3, the V gene TRBV19; D gene unclear. Trimming removed 3 bases from V and 2 bases from J, with 14 bases in between. The CDR3 covers 16 residues. From germline, CDR1 is LNHDA and CDR2 SQIVND (reference sequence).

J is TRBJ2-7 and V is TRBV4-3; 9 nucleotides agree with TRBD2. This CDR3 has 16 residues. The germline CDR1 and CDR2 sequences are LGHNA and YSLEER. J was trimmed by 2 bases and V by 1 base; bases with no gene match: 6. The CDR3 DNA reads as TGCGCCAGCAGCCAAGCTCATGCGGGAGGGACCTACGAGCAGTACTTC. As protein: CASSQAHAGGTYEQYF.

J is TRBJ2-1 and V is TRBV5-6; 8 nucleotides agree with TRBD1. Per the germline V gene, CDR1 is SGHDT and CDR2 is YYEEEE. V trimming: 4 bases; J trimming: 4 bases; junction bases outside the gene matches: 13. The CDR3 consists of 17 residues. The CDR3 spells CASSLGQGLLLYNEQFF. CDR3 sequence (DNA): TGTGCCAGCAGCCTTGGACAGGGCCTTCTTCTTTACAATGAGCAGTTCTTC.

This rearrangement joins TRBV19 to TRBJ2-7; D may be TRBD2 (6 bases). The CDR3 has 14 amino acids. CDR1 and CDR2 from the germline V gene are LNHDA and SQIVND (reference sequence). V gave up 5 bases and J gave up 0 bases, with 11 bases separating them. CDR3 protein: CASSWDSRSYEQYF. The CDR3 DNA reads as TGTGCCAGTAGTTGGGACTCACGCTCCTACGAGCAGTACTTC.

The chain combines TRBV15 with TRBJ2-7; 11 nucleotides align to TRBD1. CDR1 and CDR2 from the germline V gene are LNHNV and YYDKDF (reference sequence). CDR3 length equals 14 residues. Unmatched junction bases numbered 3, after V lost 3 bases and J lost 5 bases. CDR3: CATSSGDRGNEQYF. For the CDR3, the DNA is TGTGCCACCAGCAGTGGGGACAGGGGGAACGAGCAGTACTTC.

This clone turned up a few times. The rearrangement links TRBV11-2 to TRBJ2-1; 9 bases line up with TRBD2. Per the germline V gene, CDR1 is SGHAT and CDR2 is FQNNGV. The CDR3 is 15 residues long. Trimming removed 5 bases from V and 3 bases from J; junction bases left unmatched: 5. The CDR3 nucleotides read TGTGCCAGCAGCCAACTAGCGGGCCACTACAATGAGCAGTTCTTC. Amino acids: CASSQLAGHYNEQFF.

This chain links TRBV27 with TRBJ1-6, with 8 nucleotides matching TRBD1. This CDR3 contains 13 residues. Germline-derived CDR1 and CDR2 are MNHEY and SMNVEV (reference sequence). Trimming removed 6 bases from V and 10 bases from J; junction bases left unmatched: 5. The CDR3 sequence is CASRGQGKSPLHF. The CDR3 DNA follows: TGTGCCAGCAGAGGACAGGGAAAATCACCCCTCCACTTT.

The chain links TRBV7-9 to TRBJ2-1; a possible D gene is TRBD2 (6 bases). The CDR3 runs to 15 residues. The germline V and J ends were trimmed by 7 bases and 2 bases, with 15 bases remaining between them. CDR1 is SEHNR, CDR2 FQNEAQ, per germline (reference sequence). The CDR3 is CASTGAGSPYNEQFF. The CDR3 DNA is TGTGCCAGCACCGGGGCGGGGAGCCCCTACAATGAGCAGTTCTTC. Full variable domain (remainder filled in from reference TRBV7-9 and TRBJ2-1): DTGVSQNPRHKITKRGQNVTFRCDPISEHNRLYWYRQTLGQGPEFLTYFQNEAQLEKSRLLSDRFSAERPKGSFSTLEIQRTEQGDSAMYLCASTGAGSPYNEQFFGPGTRLTVL.

CDR3 DNA sequence: TGTGCCAGCACCCCCCCGCTAGCCGGCGCAGATACGCAGTATTTT. Translation: CASTPPLAGADTQYF. The chain joins TRBV7-9 to TRBJ2-3, with TRBD2 as a possible D gene (5 bases). The CDR3 consists of 15 residues. The germline CDR1 and CDR2 sequences are SEHNR and FQNEAQ (reference sequence). Between the trimmed V and J ends, which lost 7 bases and 4 bases, there was a span of 18 bases.

This clone was seen only a few times. The chain is built from TRBV9 and TRBJ2-5, with TRBD1 matching 9 bases. Germline lookup yields CDR1 SGDLS and CDR2 YYNGEE. The V and J ends lost 2 bases and 4 bases, in that order; junction bases with no gene match: 9. The CDR3 contains 16 residues. CDR3: CASSVTGTGYLETQYF. CDR3 nucleotide sequence: TGTGCCAGCAGCGTTACCGGGACAGGGTACCTAGAGACCCAGTACTTC.

The gene calls are TRBV5-1 and TRBJ2-5; D not resolved. The V gene lost 0 bases and the J gene lost 1 base, with 7 bases spanning the gap. Germline CDR1 is SGHRS and CDR2 is YFSETQ. The CDR3 has 14 residues. CDR3 amino acids: CASSLETGQETQYF. CDR3 DNA: TGCGCCAGCAGCTTGGAGACGGGCCAAGAGACCCAGTACTTC.

The rearrangement joins TRBV28 to TRBJ2-2, with 9 positions matching TRBD1. V lost 6 bases and J lost 6; bases outside the gene matches: 14. The germline V gene has CDR1 MDHEN and CDR2 SYDVKM. The CDR3 covers 17 residues. CDR3 residues: CASRGTGTLRVPGELFF. Written as DNA, the CDR3 is TGTGCCAGCAGGGGGACAGGGACCCTAAGAGTCCCCGGGGAGCTGTTTTTT.

V is TRBV28 and J is TRBJ2-7, with TRBD2 matching over 8 bases. This CDR3 spans 14 amino acids. J gave up 2 bases and V 7 bases, and 7 bases lay outside the gene matches. From germline, CDR1 is MDHEN and CDR2 SYDVKM. CDR3 region: CASTAGGTTYEQYF. The CDR3 DNA follows: TGTGCCAGCACCGCGGGGGGCACCACCTACGAGCAGTACTTC.

The chain recombines TRBV6-5 with TRBJ2-1; TRBD2 matches at 8 bases. Germline loops: CDR1 MNHEY, CDR2 SVGAGI. V lost 5 bases and J lost 3; bases outside the gene matches: 3. This CDR3 has 14 residues. The CDR3 spells CASSQGLVYNEQFF. The CDR3 DNA reads TGTGCCAGCAGTCAGGGACTAGTCTACAATGAGCAGTTCTTC.

The chain couples TRBV7-9 to TRBJ1-1; TRBD1 matches at 9 bases. The CDR3 totals 14 residues. The germline V gene has CDR1 SEHNR and CDR2 FQNEAQ (reference sequence). The junction had 5 bases not matched to a gene; V was cut back by 4 bases and J by 5 bases. CDR3 DNA sequence: TGTGCCAGCAGCTCCACAGGGGGCTATACTGAAGCTTTCTTT. As protein: CASSSTGGYTEAFF.

V and J are TRBV4-1 and TRBJ1-4, with a possible D match to TRBD1 (6 bases). Germline V gene data show CDR1 as MGHRA and CDR2 as YSYEKL. Trimming took off 4 bases at V and 1 base at J, with 22 bases between the two ends. The CDR3 is 19 amino acids. Written as DNA, the CDR3 is TGCGCCAGCAGCCCAGCCGCCCGGATAGACAGGTTAACTAATGAAAAACTGTTTTTT. Its translation: CASSPAARIDRLTNEKLFF.

The rearrangement links TRBV19 to TRBJ2-3; TRBD2 matches 7 bases. Germline V lookup: CDR1 LNHDA, CDR2 SQIVND (reference sequence). Losses at the gene ends were 4 bases for V and 1 base for J; bases not matched to a gene: 2. The CDR3 extends over 14 amino acids. CDR3 sequence reads: CASSTRGGTDTQYF. The CDR3 bases are TGTGCCAGTAGTACCCGGGGGGGCACAGATACGCAGTATTTT. The whole variable domain, remainder taken from reference TRBV19 and TRBJ2-3, is DGGITQSPKYLFRKEGQNVTLSCEQNLNHDAMYWYRQDPGQGLRLIYYSQIVNDFQKGDIAEGYSVSREKKESFPLTVTSAQKNPTAFYLCASSTRGGTDTQYFGPGTRLTVL.

This clone turned up a few times. The V call is TRBV4-3, the J call TRBJ1-4; perhaps TRBD1 as D (5 bases). Deletions cut 5 bases from V and 0 bases from J, with 19 bases between. The germline V gene has CDR1 LGHNA and CDR2 YSLEER. This CDR3 is 18 amino acids long. The CDR3 sequence is CASSRLTEGIATNEKLFF. In DNA form, the CDR3 reads TGCGCCAGCAGCAGACTGACGGAGGGGATTGCAACTAATGAAAAACTGTTTTTT.

The rearrangement links TRBV4-1 to TRBJ2-3, with 12 bases lining up with TRBD2. The length of the CDR3 is 19 residues. V shed 4 bases and J 0 bases; nucleotides not matched to a gene: 11. Germline V CDR1 and CDR2: MGHRA, YSYEKL. Here the CDR3 DNA reads TGCGCCAGCAGCCCGCCTTACACACTAGCGGGAGGAAGCACAGATACGCAGTATTTT. Translation: CASSPPYTLAGGSTDTQYF.

This chain links TRBV5-4 with TRBJ1-3; maybe TRBD1 (6 bases). Trimming shortened V by 1 base and J by 0 bases, and 14 bases separated the two germline ends. The CDR3 runs 17 residues. Per germline, CDR1 SGHNT and CDR2 YYREEE (reference sequence). CDR3 protein: CASSLRGAGGSGNTIYF. Written as DNA, the CDR3 is TGTGCCAGCAGCTTGCGGGGGGCGGGGGGCTCTGGAAACACCATATATTTT.

The chain couples TRBV19 to TRBJ1-2, with TRBD1 matching 12 bases. The V gene's germline CDR1 is LNHDA and CDR2 SQIVND (reference sequence). Germline trimming cut 7 bases from V and 6 bases from J; bases unmatched to any gene: 6. The CDR3 is made up of 14 amino acids. In nucleotides, the CDR3 is TGTGCCAGTAAGGGACAGGGGGCATTGAATGGCTACACCTTC. Translation: CASKGQGALNGYTF.

V and J are TRBV5-6 and TRBJ2-1, with 7 bases lining up with TRBD2. CDR1 and CDR2 from the germline V gene are SGHDT and YYEEEE. CDR3 length equals 14 residues. Germline trimming cut 0 bases from V and 5 bases from J; bases unmatched to any gene: 2. CDR3 amino acids: CASSLGGLHNEQFF. The CDR3 DNA follows: TGTGCCAGCAGCTTGGGGGGACTACACAATGAGCAGTTCTTC.

The rearrangement joins TRBV18 to TRBJ2-5, with a possible D match to TRBD1 (5 bases). Germline V gene sequence: CDR1 KGHSH, CDR2 LQKENI. The CDR3 loop spans 16 amino acids. Trimming took off 1 base at V and 5 bases at J, with 17 bases between the two ends. The CDR3 bases are TGTGCCAGCTCACCACGTTCCTCTGGGGCTCGGGAGACCCAGTACTTC. Residues: CASSPRSSGARETQYF. The whole variable domain, remainder taken from reference TRBV18 and TRBJ2-5, is NAGVMQNPRHLVRRRGQEARLRCSPMKGHSHVYWYRQLPEEGLKFMVYLQKENIIDESGMPKERFSAEFPKEGPSILRIQQVVRGDSAAYFCASSPRSSGARETQYFGPGTRLLVL.

The chain combines TRBV5-6 with TRBJ2-7; 11 bases are a match to TRBD2. Germline values: CDR1 SGHDT, CDR2 YYEEEE. Trimming at V came to 2 bases and at J to 6 bases, leaving 7 bases not matched to a gene. The CDR3 is 15 amino acids. Here the CDR3 reads CASSLTLAGEVEQYF. CDR3 coding DNA: TGTGCCAGCAGCTTAACACTAGCGGGAGAAGTCGAGCAGTACTTC.

The chain couples TRBV7-9 to TRBJ2-7, with 7 bases aligning to TRBD2. CDR1 and CDR2 (germline): SEHNR, FQNEAQ (reference sequence). The ends lost 7 bases at V and 3 bases at J; junction bases unmatched: 3. The CDR3 length is 12 residues. CDR3 in DNA: TGTGCCAGCACCGGGGGGAGCTACGAGCAGTACTTC. It encodes CASTGGSYEQYF.

The rearrangement links TRBV27 to TRBJ1-5; 8 bases fit TRBD1. Losses at the gene ends were 4 bases for V and 6 bases for J; bases not matched to a gene: 8. The length of the CDR3 is 15 residues. The germline V gene encodes CDR1 MNHEY and CDR2 SMNVEV (reference sequence). The CDR3 reads CASSWSQGAIQPQHF. The CDR3 region has the DNA TGTGCCAGCAGTTGGTCCCAGGGGGCGATTCAGCCCCAGCATTTT.

V gene TRBV18 combines with J gene TRBJ1-4, with D hard to call. Per the germline V gene, CDR1 is KGHSH and CDR2 is LQKENI. V dropped 3 bases and J dropped 5 bases, with 10 bases sitting between them. The CDR3 spans 14 residues. The CDR3 region has the DNA TGTGCCAGCTCACCCCTTACCGGGAATGAAAAACTGTTTTTT. Translating it yields CASSPLTGNEKLFF.

This clone appeared a single time. This chain connects TRBV4-1 to TRBJ2-2; D is unresolved. The CDR3 consists of 12 residues. Germline CDR1 is MGHRA and CDR2 is YSYEKL. Trimming shortened V by 8 bases and J by 5 bases, and 9 bases separated the two germline ends. Here the CDR3 reads CASAQITGELFF. CDR3 sequence (DNA): TGCGCCAGCGCTCAGATAACCGGGGAGCTGTTTTTT.

The chain couples TRBV5-1 to TRBJ2-3, with 8 bases identical to TRBD1. The germline gives CDR1 SGHRS, CDR2 YFSETQ. J lost 5 bases, V lost 4 bases, and 6 bases had no gene match. The CDR3 runs 14 residues. CDR3 in amino acids: CASSPGQGRDTQYF. The CDR3 bases are TGCGCCAGCAGCCCCGGACAGGGAAGAGATACGCAGTATTTT.

The chain employs TRBV9 and TRBJ1-4; 10 positions match TRBD1. The germline gives CDR1 SGDLS, CDR2 YYNGEE. The CDR3 consists of 15 residues. V trimming: 4 bases; J trimming: 8 bases; junction bases outside the gene matches: 8. The DNA for the CDR3 is TGTGCCAGCAGCAAAGGGACAGGGGTTGTAGAAAAACTGTTTTTT. Its protein product is CASSKGTGVVEKLFF.